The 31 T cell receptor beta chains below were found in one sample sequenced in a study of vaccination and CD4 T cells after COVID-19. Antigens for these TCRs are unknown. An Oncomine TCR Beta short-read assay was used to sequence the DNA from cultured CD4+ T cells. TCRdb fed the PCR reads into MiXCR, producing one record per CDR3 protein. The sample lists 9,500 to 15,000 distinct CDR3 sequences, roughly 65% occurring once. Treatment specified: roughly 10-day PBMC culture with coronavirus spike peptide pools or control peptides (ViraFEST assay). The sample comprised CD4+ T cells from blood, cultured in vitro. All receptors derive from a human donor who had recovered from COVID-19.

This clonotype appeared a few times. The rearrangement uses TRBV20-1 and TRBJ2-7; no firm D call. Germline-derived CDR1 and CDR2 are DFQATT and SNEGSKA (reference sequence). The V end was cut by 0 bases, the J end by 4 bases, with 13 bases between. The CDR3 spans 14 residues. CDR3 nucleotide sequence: TGCAGTGCTAGAGACACCCGCCAGTCATACGAGCAGTACTTC. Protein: CSARDTRQSYEQYF.

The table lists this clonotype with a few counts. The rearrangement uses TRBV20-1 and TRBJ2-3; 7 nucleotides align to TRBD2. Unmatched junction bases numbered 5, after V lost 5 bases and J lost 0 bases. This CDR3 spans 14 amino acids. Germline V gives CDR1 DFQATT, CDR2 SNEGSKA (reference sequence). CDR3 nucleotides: TGCAGTGCTGGGGTTAGCGGGAGCACAGATACGCAGTATTTT. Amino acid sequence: CSAGVSGSTDTQYF.

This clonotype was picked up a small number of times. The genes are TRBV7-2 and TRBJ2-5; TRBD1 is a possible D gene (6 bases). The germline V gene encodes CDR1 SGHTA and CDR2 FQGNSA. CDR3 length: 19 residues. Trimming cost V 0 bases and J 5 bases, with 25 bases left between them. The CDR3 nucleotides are TGTGCCAGCAGCTTAGCCCCTACTAGTGGGGGCTTGTTGGGGGAGACCCAGTACTTC. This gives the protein CASSLAPTSGGLLGETQYF. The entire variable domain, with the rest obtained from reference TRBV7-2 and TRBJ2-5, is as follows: GAGVSQSPSNKVTEKGKDVELRCDPISGHTALYWYRQSLGQGLEFLIYFQGNSAPDKSGLPSDRFSAERTGGSVSTLTIQRTQQEDSAVYLCASSLAPTSGGLLGETQYFGPGTRLLVL.

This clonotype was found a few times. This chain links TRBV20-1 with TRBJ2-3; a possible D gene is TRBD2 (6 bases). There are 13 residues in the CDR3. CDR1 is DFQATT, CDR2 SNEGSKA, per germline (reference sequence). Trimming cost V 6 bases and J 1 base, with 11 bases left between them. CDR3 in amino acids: CSATGTRTDTQYF. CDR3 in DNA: TGCAGTGCAACCGGGACTCGCACAGATACGCAGTATTTT.

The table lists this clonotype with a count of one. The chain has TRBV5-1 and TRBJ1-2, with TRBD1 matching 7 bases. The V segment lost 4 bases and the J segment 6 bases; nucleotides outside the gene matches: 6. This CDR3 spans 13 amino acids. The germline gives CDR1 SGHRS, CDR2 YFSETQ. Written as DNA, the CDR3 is TGCGCCAGCAGCCTAGGGACAGACGATGGCTACACCTTC. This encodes CASSLGTDDGYTF.

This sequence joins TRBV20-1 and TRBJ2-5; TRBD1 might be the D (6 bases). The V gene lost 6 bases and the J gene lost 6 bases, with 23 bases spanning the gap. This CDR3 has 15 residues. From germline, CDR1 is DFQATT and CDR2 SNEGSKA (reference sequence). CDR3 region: CSAETVNRVRKTQYF. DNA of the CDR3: TGCAGTGCCGAGACGGTCAACAGGGTTCGTAAGACCCAGTACTTC.

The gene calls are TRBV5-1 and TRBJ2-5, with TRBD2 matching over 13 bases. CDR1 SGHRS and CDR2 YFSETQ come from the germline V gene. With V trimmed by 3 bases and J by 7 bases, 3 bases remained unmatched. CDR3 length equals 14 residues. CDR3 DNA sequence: TGCGCCAGCAGCTGGACTAGCGGGAGTGGGACCCAGTACTTC. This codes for CASSWTSGSGTQYF.

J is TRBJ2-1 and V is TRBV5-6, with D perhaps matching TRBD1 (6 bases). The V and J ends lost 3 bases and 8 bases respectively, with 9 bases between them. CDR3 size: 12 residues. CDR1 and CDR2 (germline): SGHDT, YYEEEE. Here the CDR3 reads CASSSQGYEQFF. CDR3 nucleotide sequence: TGTGCCAGCAGCTCGCAGGGGTATGAGCAGTTCTTC.

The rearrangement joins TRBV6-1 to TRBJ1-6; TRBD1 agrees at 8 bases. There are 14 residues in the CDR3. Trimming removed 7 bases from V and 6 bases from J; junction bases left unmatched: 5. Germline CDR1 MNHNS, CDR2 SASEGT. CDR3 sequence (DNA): TGTGCCAGCATGCAGGGGGCCCTTAATTCACCCCTCCACTTT. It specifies CASMQGALNSPLHF.

CDR3: CASSFGFRRNNEQFF. As DNA, the CDR3 is TGTGCCAGCAGCTTTGGGTTCAGGCGGAACAATGAGCAGTTCTTC. The chain joins TRBV7-9 to TRBJ2-1, with D unresolved. V lost 3 bases to trimming and J lost 5 bases, with 14 bases between them. CDR3 size: 15 residues. Germline-derived CDR1 and CDR2 are SEHNR and FQNEAQ (reference sequence).

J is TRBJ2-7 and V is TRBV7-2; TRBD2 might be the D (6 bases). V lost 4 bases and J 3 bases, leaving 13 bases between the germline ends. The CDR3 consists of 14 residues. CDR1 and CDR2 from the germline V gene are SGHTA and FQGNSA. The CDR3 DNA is TGTGCCAGCAGCTCCCGGGACTCGCACTACGAGCAGTACTTC. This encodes CASSSRDSHYEQYF.

CDR3 nucleotide sequence: TGTGCCAGCAGCTCTTCTTCTGGGGTCACCGGGGAGCTGTTTTTT. Translation: CASSSSSGVTGELFF. This chain joins TRBV11-3 and TRBJ2-2; D is ambiguous. The CDR3 contains 15 residues. The V end was cut by 4 bases, the J end by 4 bases, with 13 bases between. Germline lookup yields CDR1 SGHNT and CDR2 YENEEA.

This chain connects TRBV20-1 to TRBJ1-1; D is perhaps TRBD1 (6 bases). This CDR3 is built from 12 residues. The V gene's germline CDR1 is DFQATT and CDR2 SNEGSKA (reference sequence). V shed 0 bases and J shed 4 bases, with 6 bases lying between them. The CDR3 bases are TGCAGTGCTAGAGAGGGGGCCACTGAAGCTTTCTTT. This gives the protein CSAREGATEAFF.

DNA of the CDR3: TGTGCCAGCAGTTTTATGACAGCTGAGCAGTACTTC. Translating it yields CASSFMTAEQYF. The rearrangement uses TRBV6-2 or TRBV6-3 and TRBJ2-7, with a possible D match to TRBD1 (5 bases). The V and J ends lost 4 bases and 7 bases respectively, with 11 bases between them. This CDR3 region has 12 residues. Germline loops: CDR1 MNHEY, CDR2 SVGEGT.

The CDR3 spells CASSFQETQYF. CDR3 DNA: TGCGCCAGCAGTTTCCAAGAGACCCAGTACTTC. The chain is built from TRBV10-1 and TRBJ2-5; the D is unclear. Germline V lookup: CDR1 WNHNN, CDR2 SYGVQD (reference sequence). V was trimmed by 5 bases and J by 1 base, leaving 2 bases between them. CDR3 length: 11 amino acids.

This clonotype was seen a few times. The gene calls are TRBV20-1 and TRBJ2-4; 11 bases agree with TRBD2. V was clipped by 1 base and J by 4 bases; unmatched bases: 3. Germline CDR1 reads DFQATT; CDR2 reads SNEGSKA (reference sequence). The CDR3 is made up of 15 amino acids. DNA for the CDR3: TGCAGTGCTAGAGTAGCGGGAGGGAGGAAAAACATTCAGTACTTC. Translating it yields CSARVAGGRKNIQYF.

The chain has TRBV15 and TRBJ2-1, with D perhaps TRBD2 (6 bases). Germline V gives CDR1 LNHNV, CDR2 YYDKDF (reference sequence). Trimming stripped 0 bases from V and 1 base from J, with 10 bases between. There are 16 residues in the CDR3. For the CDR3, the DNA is TGTGCCACCAGCAGAGATTGGCGGGATTCCTACAATGAGCAGTTCTTC. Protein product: CATSRDWRDSYNEQFF.

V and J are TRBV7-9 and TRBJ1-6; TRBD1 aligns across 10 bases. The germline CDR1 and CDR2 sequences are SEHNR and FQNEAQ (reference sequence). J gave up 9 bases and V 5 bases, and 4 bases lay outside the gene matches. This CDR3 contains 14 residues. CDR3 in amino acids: CASSGQGVVSPLHF. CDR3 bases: TGTGCCAGCAGCGGACAGGGGGTTGTTTCACCCCTCCACTTT.

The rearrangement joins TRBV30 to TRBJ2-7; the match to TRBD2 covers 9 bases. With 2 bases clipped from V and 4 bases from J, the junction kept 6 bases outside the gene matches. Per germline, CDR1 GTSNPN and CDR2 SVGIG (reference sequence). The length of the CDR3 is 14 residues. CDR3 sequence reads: CAWSPATSGYEQYF. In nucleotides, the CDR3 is TGTGCCTGGAGTCCGGCGACTAGCGGTTACGAGCAGTACTTC.

CDR3 DNA sequence: TGTGCCATCAGTGAGTCCGTCGGGACCAGGAGCAATCAGCCCCAGCATTTT. It translates to CAISESVGTRSNQPQHF. V usage is TRBV10-3 and J usage is TRBJ1-5; weak D call: TRBD1 (5 bases). Per the germline V gene, CDR1 is ENHRY and CDR2 is SYGVKD. This CDR3 has 17 residues. Trimming left V 0 bases short and J 1 base short, with 13 bases between.

CDR3 in DNA: TGTGCCAGTAGTAAGGGACTCTCCGATACCACAGATACGCAGTATTTT. Translation: CASSKGLSDTTDTQYF. The rearrangement links TRBV19 to TRBJ2-3; a possible D gene is TRBD2 (6 bases). Germline lookup yields CDR1 LNHDA and CDR2 SQIVND (reference sequence). This CDR3 is built from 16 residues. V lost 4 bases, J lost 2 bases, and 16 bases lay in between.

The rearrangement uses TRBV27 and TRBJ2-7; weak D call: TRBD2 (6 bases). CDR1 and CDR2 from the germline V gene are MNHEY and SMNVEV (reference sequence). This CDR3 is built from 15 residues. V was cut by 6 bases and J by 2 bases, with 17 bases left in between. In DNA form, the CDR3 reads TGTGCCAGCAGCCTAGAGCGGGTGGCTACCTACGAGCAGTACTTC. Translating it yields CASSLERVATYEQYF.

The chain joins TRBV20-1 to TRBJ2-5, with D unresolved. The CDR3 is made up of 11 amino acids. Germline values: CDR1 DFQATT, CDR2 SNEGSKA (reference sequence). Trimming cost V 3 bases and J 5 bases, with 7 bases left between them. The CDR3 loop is CSARILETQYF. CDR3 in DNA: TGCAGTGCTAGGATACTTGAGACCCAGTACTTC.

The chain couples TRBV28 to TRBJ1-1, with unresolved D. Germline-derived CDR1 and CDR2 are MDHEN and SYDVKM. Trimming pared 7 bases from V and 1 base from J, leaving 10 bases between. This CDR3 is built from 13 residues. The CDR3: CASTPAENTEAFF. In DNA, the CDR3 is TGTGCCAGCACCCCGGCCGAGAACACTGAAGCTTTCTTT.

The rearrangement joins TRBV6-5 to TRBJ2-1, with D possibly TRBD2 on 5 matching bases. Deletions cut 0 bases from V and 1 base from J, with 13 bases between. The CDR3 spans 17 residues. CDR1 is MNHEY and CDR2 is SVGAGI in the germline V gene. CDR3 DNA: TGTGCCAGCAGTTACTCGGGGTTATTAGCGTCCTACAATGAGCAGTTCTTC. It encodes CASSYSGLLASYNEQFF.

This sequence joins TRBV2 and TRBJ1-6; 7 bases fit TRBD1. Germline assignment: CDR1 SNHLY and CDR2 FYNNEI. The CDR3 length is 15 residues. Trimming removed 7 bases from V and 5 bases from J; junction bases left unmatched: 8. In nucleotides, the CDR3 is TGTGCCAGCACCCGACAGGGAGGGAATAATTCACCCCTCCACTTT. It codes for CASTRQGGNNSPLHF.

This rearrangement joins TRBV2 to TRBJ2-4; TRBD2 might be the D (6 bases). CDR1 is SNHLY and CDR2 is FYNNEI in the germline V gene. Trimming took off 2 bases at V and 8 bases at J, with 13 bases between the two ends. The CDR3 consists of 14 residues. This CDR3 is CASSERRDWYIQYF. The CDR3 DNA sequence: TGTGCCAGCAGTGAAAGGCGGGATTGGTACATTCAGTACTTC.

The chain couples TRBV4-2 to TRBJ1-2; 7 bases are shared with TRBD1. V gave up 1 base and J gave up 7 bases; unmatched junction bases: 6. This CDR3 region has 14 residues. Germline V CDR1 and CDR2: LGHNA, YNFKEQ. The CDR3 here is CASSQVGTALGYTF. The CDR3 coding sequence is TGTGCCAGCAGCCAAGTGGGGACAGCCCTTGGCTACACCTTC.

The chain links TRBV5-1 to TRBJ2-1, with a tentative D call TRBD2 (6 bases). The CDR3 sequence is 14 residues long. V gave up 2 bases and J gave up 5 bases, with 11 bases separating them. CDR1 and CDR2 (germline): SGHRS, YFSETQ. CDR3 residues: CASSFRGTHNEQFF. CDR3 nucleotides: TGCGCCAGCAGCTTTCGCGGGACCCACAATGAGCAGTTCTTC. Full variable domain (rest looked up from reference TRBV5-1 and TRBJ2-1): KAGVTQTPRYLIKTRGQQVTLSCSPISGHRSVSWYQQTPGQGLQFLFEYFSETQRNKGNFPGRFSGRQFSNSRSEMNVSTLELGDSALYLCASSFRGTHNEQFFGPGTRLTVL.

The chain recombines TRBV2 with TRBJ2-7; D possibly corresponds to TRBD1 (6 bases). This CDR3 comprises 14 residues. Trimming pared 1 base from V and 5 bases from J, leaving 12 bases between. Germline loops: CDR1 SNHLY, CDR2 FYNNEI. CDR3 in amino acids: CASSEGGQRNEQYF. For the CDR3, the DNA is TGTGCCAGCAGTGAAGGGGGGCAGCGGAACGAGCAGTACTTC.

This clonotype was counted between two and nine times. In DNA form, the CDR3 reads TGTGCCAGCGGCCTAAATCAGCAAGAGACCCAGTACTTC. Protein sequence: CASGLNQQETQYF. The chain links TRBV12-3 or TRBV12-4 to TRBJ2-5; no definite D call. CDR3 size: 13 residues. V was trimmed by 8 bases and J by 2 bases, leaving 12 bases between them.